This T cell receptor beta chain was sequenced in a study of neoadjuvant anti-PD-1 for oral cavity cancer (dated by TCRdb to the early 2020s). Study-level background: Before curative-intent surgical resection, most patients were given three to four biweekly doses of nivolumab at 3 mg/kg. A fourth nivolumab dose was given around day 43 to patients without progression, and definitive surgical resection was performed in those patients on days 50-56. The parent correlative cohort included some 13 patients, with an approximately 30% response rate. Under RECIST 1.1, patients with complete response, partial response or stable disease were classed as responders, and patients with progression were classed as non-responders.

For deep sequencing of PBMC libraries, mostly about 450 ng of input genomic DNA was used, and six replicates were run per sample. TCRbeta libraries were prepared with the immunoSEQ hsTCRbeta kit according to the manufacturer's instructions. Sequencing of the completed libraries took place using an Illumina NovaSeq 6000 S4 flow cell after they had been pooled to about 3.2 nM. Per the authors' processing: The immunoSEQ Analyzer handled quality control and preprocessing of the raw data. The analysis was restricted to productive rearrangements, with each unique CDR3 amino acid sequence defining a clonotype. Repertoire clonality was estimated as the Gini-Simpson index, which was calculated using the R package tcR. Student's t test was used to compare Gini indices, while Pearson correlation assessed associations with tumor size change. As stored in TCRdb, this immuneACCESS dataset retains in-frame rearrangements with V and J assigned. A fraction of the clones does not appear; measured against another copy, unresolved V genes explain less than half of the discrepancy, and the remainder lacks a known reason. The DNA was the basis for D and trimming; V, J and clone size are from that table. In this sample the table shows 80,000 to 95,000 clones, approximately 80% of which occur a single time. Together, the top ten hold 3.1% of the sample.

About this clone itself: Its antigen remains undetermined. Nothing much larger sits one base from this clone, and base qualities are not available.

Broader findings and caveats from the paper: After neoadjuvant nivolumab, significantly higher T cell clonality (Gini index) was found within PBMCs in non-responders than in responders. Higher pretreatment blood TCRbeta clonality and lower post-treatment tumor TCRbeta clonality were correlated with higher pretreatment blood Treg/Th17 ratios. The TCR analyses had only a few patients in each response group, and the authors called for validation in larger cohorts.

Trimming takes 7 bases from V and 7 bases from J, and the germline ends sit 17 bases apart. The germline V gene (reference sequence) specifies MNHEY as CDR1 and SMNVEV as CDR2. The CDR3 goes from the cysteine to the phenylalanine over 14 residues. The entry retains the CDR3 DNA only, 42 bases that are in frame from base 1. What the time point label conveys for this sample: before neoadjuvant nivolumab. Patients had been newly diagnosed with stage II-IVA oral cavity squamous cell carcinoma, and no prior systemic or radiation treatment had been given to the patients. The cohort was made up of patients with locally advanced, HPV-negative oral cavity squamous cell carcinoma. No culture maintenance or expansion was done, as the peripheral blood mononuclear cells went straight to analysis. The samples were obtained from a longitudinal correlative study of a single-arm phase II trial testing neoadjuvant nivolumab in oral cavity squamous cell carcinoma. Subject-matched pre- and post-treatment PBMCs and tumors from three responders and three non-responders underwent genomic DNA-based TCRbeta sequencing. Peripheral blood mononuclear cells were collected before nivolumab treatment and again after treatment, at the time of surgery. Genomic DNA was isolated from PBMCs using the Maxwell RSC DNA from Cells kit.

The receptor chain draws on TRBV27 and TRBJ2-1; perhaps TRBD1 is the D gene, with 6 bases matching. Source: PBMCs, taken before nivolumab (anti-PD-1) treatment. The receptor's source is a person aged 40 to 85 with oral cavity squamous cell carcinoma. The CDR3 loop reads CASTWGAGENEQFF. The nucleotide sequence reads TGTGCCAGCACCTGGGGAGCAGGGGAGAATGAGCAGTTCTTC.